This record covers a single T cell receptor beta chain. Its antigen remains unidentified. The data are from a study of shared clonotypes between healthy human individuals. The assay was run at deep level. In the authors' methods: In the immunoSEQ data, sequences were junction-only and lacked quality scores, so filtering differed. Measured with immunoSEQ multiplex PCR; TCRdb has only the in-frame clones, and not every one. Clonal size and the V and J genes are those of that table, whereas D and trimming came from the DNA. The table lists about 2.4 million clones, around 94% of them singletons, with roughly 0.14% in the top ten. In germline, CDR1 is SQVTM, CDR2 ANQGSEA. The CDR3 totals 12 residues. V was clipped by 7 bases and J by 1 base, with 10 bases between them. Memory CD4+ cells were the fraction left after CD45RA+ naive selection. General study findings and limits: Compared with memory subsets, naive subsets generally had larger estimated richness.

The chain recombines TRBV29-1 with TRBJ1-1, with D uncertain. Sequencing was carried out using naive CD4+ T cells sorted from blood. This sample's subset: CD45RA+ positively selected. The receptor was isolated from a man between 18 and 29 years old in good health. The CDR3 spells CSAGSGNTEAFF. As DNA, the CDR3 is TGCAGCGCCGGCAGCGGGAACACTGAAGCTTTCTTT.